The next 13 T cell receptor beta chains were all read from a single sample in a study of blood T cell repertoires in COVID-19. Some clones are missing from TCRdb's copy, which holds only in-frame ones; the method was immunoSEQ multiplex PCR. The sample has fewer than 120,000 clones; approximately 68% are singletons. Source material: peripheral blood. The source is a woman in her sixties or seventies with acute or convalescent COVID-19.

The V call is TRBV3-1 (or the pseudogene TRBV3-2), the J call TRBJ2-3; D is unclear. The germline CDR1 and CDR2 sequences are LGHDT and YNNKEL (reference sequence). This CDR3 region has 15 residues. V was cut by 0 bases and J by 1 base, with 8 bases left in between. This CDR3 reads CASSQDGRGTDTQYF. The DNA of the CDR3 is TGTGCCAGCAGCCAAGATGGTCGGGGCACAGATACGCAGTATTTT.

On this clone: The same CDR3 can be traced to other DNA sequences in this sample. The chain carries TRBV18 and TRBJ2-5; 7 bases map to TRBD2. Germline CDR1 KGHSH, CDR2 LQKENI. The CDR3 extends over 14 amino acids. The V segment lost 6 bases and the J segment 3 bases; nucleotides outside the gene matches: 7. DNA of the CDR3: TGTGCCAGCTCCCCCGGGACTACTAAAGAGACCCAGTACTTC. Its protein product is CASSPGTTKETQYF.

The CDR3 nucleotides are TGTGCCAGCAGCCAAGGGGGACAGGGGGCCCTGACACCCCTCCACTTT. It yields the protein CASSQGGQGALTPLHF. The V and J genes are TRBV3-1 (or the pseudogene TRBV3-2) and TRBJ1-6; 12 positions match TRBD1. V was clipped by 1 base and J by 11 bases; unmatched bases: 6. CDR3 length: 16 amino acids. Germline CDR1 LGHDT, CDR2 YNNKEL (reference sequence).

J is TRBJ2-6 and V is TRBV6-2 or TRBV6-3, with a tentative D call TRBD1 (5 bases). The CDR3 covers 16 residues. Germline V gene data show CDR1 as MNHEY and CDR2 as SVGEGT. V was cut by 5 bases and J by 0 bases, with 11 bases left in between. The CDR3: CASSLAGNSGANVLTF. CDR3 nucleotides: TGTGCCAGCAGTCTCGCAGGGAACTCTGGGGCCAACGTCCTGACTTTC.

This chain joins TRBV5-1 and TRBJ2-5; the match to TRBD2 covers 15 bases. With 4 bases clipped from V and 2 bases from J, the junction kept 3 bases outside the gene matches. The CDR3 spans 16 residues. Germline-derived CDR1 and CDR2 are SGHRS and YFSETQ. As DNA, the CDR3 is TGCGCCAGCAGCACAGGACTAGCGGGGGGGCAAGAGACCCAGTACTTC. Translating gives CASSTGLAGGQETQYF.

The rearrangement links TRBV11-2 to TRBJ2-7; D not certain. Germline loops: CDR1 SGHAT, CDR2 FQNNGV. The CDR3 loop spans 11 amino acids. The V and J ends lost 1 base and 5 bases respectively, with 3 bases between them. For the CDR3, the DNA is TGTGCCAGCAGCTTAGCTAACGAGCAGTACTTC. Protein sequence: CASSLANEQYF.

In nucleotides, the CDR3 is TGTGCCAGTAGTTCTAGTGAAGATACGCAGTATTTT. It encodes CASSSSEDTQYF. This rearrangement joins TRBV19 to TRBJ2-3; D unresolved. The CDR3 is 12 residues long. Trimming stripped 5 bases from V and 5 bases from J, with 8 bases between. Germline-derived CDR1 and CDR2 are LNHDA and SQIVND (reference sequence).

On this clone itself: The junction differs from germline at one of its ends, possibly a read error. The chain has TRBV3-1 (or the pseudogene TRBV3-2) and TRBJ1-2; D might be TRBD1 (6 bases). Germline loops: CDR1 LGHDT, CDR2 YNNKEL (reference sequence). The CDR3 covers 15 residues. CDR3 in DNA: TGTGCCAGCAGCCAAGATCCTGGGCAGGGGCGTCCCACTTACTTC. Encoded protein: CASSQDPGQGRPTYF.

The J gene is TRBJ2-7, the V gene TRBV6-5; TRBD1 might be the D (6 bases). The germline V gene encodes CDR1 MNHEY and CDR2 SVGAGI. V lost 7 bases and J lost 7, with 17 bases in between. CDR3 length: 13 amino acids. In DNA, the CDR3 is TGTGCCAGCAATCATCCGGAACAGGGTGAGCAGTACTTC. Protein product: CASNHPEQGEQYF.

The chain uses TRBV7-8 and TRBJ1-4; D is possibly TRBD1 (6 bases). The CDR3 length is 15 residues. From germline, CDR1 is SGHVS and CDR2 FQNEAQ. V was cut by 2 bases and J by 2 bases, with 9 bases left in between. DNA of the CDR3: TGTGCCAGCAGCTTACAGGGGCTGACTAATGAAAAACTGTTTTTT. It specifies CASSLQGLTNEKLFF.

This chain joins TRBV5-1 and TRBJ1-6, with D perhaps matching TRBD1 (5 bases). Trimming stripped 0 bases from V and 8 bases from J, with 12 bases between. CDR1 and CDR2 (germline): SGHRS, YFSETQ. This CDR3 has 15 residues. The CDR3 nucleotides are TGCGCCAGCAGCTTGGCGGGGGAAGGATATTCACCCCTCCACTTT. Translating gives CASSLAGEGYSPLHF.

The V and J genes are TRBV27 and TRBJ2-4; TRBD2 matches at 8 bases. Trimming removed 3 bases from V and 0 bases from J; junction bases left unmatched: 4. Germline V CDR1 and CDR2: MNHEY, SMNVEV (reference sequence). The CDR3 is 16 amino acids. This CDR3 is CASSLRGEGAKNIQYF. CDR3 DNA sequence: TGTGCCAGCAGTTTGCGGGGGGAAGGAGCCAAAAACATTCAGTACTTC.

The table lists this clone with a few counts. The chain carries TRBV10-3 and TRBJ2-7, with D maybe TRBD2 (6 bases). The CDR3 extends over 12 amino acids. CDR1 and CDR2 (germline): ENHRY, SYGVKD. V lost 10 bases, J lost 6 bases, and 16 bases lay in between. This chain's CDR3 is CATRVLEGEQYF. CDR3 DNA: TGTGCCACCAGGGTGTTGGAGGGCGAGCAGTACTTC.